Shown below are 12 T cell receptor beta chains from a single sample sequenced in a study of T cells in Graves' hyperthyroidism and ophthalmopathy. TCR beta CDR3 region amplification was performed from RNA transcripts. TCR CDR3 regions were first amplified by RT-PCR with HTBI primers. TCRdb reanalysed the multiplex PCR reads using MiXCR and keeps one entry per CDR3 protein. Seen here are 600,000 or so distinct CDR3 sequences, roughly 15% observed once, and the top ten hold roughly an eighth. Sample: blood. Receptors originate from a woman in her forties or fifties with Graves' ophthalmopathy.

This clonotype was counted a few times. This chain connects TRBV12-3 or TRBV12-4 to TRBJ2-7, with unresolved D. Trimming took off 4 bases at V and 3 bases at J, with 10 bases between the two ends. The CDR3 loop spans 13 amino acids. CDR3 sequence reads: CASSWGRYYEQYF. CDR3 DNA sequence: TGTGCCAGCAGTTGGGGAAGGTACTACGAGCAGTACTTC.

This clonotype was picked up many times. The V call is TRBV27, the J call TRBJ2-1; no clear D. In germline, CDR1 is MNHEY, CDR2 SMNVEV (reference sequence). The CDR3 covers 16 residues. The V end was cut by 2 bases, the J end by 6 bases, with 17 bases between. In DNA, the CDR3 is TGTGCCAGCAGTTTAGGTCCTTTTGGTGGGTTCAATGAGCAGTTCTTC. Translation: CASSLGPFGGFNEQFF.

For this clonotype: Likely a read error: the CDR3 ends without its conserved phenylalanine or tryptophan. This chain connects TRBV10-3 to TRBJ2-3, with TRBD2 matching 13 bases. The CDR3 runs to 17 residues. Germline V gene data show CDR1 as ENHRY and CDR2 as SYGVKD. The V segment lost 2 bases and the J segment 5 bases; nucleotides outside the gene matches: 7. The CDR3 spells CAISETSGRAMRDTQYS. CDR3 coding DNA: TGTGCCATCAGTGAGACTAGCGGGAGGGCCATGAGAGATACGCAGTATTCT.

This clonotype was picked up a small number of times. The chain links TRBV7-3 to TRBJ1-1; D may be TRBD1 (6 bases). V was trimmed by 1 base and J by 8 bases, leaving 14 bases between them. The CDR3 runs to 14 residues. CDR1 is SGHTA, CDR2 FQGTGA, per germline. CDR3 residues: CASSLKGGPAEAFF. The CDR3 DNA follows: TGTGCCAGCAGCTTAAAGGGGGGGCCGGCGGAAGCTTTCTTT.

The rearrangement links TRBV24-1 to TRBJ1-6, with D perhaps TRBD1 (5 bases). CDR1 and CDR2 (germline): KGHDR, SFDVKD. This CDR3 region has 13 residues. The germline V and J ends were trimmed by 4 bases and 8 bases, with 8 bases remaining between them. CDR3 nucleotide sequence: TGTGCCACCAGTGAAGGGGCCCATTCACCCCTCCACTTT. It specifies CATSEGAHSPLHF.

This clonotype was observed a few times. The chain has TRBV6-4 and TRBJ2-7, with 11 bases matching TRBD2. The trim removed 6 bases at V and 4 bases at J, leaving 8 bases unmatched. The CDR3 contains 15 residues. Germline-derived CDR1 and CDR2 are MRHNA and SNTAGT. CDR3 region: CASRHKLAGAYEQYF. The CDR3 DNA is TGTGCCAGCAGACACAAACTAGCGGGAGCGTACGAGCAGTACTTC.

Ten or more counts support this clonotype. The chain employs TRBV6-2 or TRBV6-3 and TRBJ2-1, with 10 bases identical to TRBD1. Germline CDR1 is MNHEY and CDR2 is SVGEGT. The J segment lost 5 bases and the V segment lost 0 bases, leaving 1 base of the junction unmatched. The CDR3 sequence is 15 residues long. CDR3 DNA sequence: TGTGCCAGCAGTTACTCGGGACAGGGGAACAATGAGCAGTTCTTC. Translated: CASSYSGQGNNEQFF.

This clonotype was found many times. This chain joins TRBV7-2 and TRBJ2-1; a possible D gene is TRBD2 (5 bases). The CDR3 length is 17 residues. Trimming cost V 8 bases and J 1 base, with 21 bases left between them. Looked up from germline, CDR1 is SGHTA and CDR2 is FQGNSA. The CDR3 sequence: CASGPNTRAGSYNEQFF. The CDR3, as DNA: TGTGCCAGCGGCCCAAATACGAGGGCCGGATCCTACAATGAGCAGTTCTTC.

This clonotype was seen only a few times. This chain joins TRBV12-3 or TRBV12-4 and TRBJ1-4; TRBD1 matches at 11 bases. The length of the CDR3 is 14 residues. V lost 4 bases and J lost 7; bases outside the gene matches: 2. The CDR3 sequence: CASSWGTGGEKLFF. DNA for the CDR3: TGTGCCAGCAGTTGGGGGACAGGGGGTGAAAAACTGTTTTTT.

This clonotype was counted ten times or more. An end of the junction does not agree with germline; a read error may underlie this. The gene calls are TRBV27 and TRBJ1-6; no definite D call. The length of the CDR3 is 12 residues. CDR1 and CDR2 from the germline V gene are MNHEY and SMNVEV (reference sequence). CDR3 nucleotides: TGTGCCAGCAGGACTCGTAATACACCCCTCCACTTT. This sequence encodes CASRTRNTPLHF.

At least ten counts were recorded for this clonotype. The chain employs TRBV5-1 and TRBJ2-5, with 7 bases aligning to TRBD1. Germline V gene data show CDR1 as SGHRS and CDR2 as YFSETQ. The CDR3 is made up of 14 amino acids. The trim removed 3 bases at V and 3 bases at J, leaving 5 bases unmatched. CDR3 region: CASSSGTAEETQYF. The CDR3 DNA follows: TGCGCCAGCAGCTCCGGGACAGCGGAAGAGACCCAGTACTTC.

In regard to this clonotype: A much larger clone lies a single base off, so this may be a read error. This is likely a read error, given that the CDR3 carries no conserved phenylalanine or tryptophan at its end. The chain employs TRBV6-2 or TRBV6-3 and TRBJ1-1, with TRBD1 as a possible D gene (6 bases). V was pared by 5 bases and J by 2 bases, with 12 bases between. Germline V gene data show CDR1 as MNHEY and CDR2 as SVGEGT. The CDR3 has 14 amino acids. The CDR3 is CASSPTGDNTEAFL. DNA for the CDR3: TGTGCCAGCAGTCCGACAGGAGATAACACTGAAGCTTTCCTT.